The 24 T cell receptor beta chains below come from one sample, sequenced in a study of T-cell reconstitution after alpha-beta-depleted transplantation in children (dated by TCRdb to the mid-2010s). Explained via the paper, the treatment or condition label denotes: allogeneic hematopoietic cell transplantation with graft depleted of TCRalphabeta T cells and CD19 B cells. Library preparation used PCR. Sequencing was carried out with an Illumina HiSeq 2500. TCR library preparation used molecular barcoding, with unique molecular identifiers applied to normalize quantification of the TCRbeta repertoire. TCRdb trimmed public reads at Q25 via fastp, called clones via MiXCR and kept in-frame beta chains. Each CDR3 protein gets just one entry, which takes the most common genes and DNA from the rows behind it. The sample profile shows 200,000 to 250,000 distinct CDR3 sequences; roughly 8.1% of them were found once. Jointly, the top ten make up approximately 40% of the sample.

Here the sequenced sample was PBMCs, mostly from graft donor cells, taken 360 days after TCRalphabeta/CD19-depleted stem cell transplant. All receptors derive from a male patient aged 2-15 years who had a stem cell transplant for acute myeloid leukemia, so the T cells may come from the graft donor.

This clonotype was recorded many times. The chain couples TRBV11-2 to TRBJ2-1, with 10 positions matching TRBD1. The CDR3 spans 14 residues. Germline CDR1 SGHAT, CDR2 FQNNGV. Trimming at V came to 4 bases and at J to 9 bases, leaving 6 bases not matched to a gene. CDR3 DNA sequence: TGTGCCAGCAGCTCACGGACAGGGGGAGGTGAGCAGTTCTTC. The encoded protein is CASSSRTGGGEQFF.

This clonotype was recorded many times. The chain links TRBV6-1 to TRBJ2-2, with a weak D call TRBD1 (6 bases). Per germline, CDR1 MNHNS and CDR2 SASEGT. The length of the CDR3 is 13 residues. V was trimmed by 10 bases and J by 2 bases, leaving 11 bases between them. CDR3 coding DNA: TGTGCCATCGACAGGTCCAACACCGGGGAGCTGTTTTTT. Residues: CAIDRSNTGELFF.

In this sample, this clonotype turned up many times. V usage is TRBV20-1 and J usage is TRBJ2-7; possible D gene TRBD2, 6 bases. CDR1 and CDR2 from the germline V gene are DFQATT and SNEGSKA (reference sequence). With 6 bases removed from V and 5 bases from J, the gap between germline ends came to 17 bases. There are 13 residues in the CDR3. The CDR3 reads CSASRGAWDEQYF. The CDR3 bases are TGCAGTGCAAGCCGCGGGGCCTGGGACGAGCAGTACTTC.

This clonotype was seen a handful of times. The rearrangement joins TRBV20-1 to TRBJ2-7; no firm D call. The CDR3 has 12 amino acids. Germline values: CDR1 DFQATT, CDR2 SNEGSKA (reference sequence). Trimming took 3 bases from V and 2 from J, leaving 8 bases between them. The CDR3 is CSARTDTYEQYF. CDR3 nucleotide sequence: TGCAGTGCTAGGACGGATACCTACGAGCAGTACTTC.

Ten or more counts support this clonotype. The chain is built from TRBV7-8 and TRBJ2-5; D remains unclear. The CDR3 covers 14 residues. The germline V and J ends were trimmed by 5 bases and 0 bases, with 10 bases remaining between them. Looked up from germline, CDR1 is SGHVS and CDR2 is FQNEAQ. The CDR3 DNA sequence: TGTGCCAGCAGCCCCTCGTTGGACCAAGAGACCCAGTACTTC. Its translation is CASSPSLDQETQYF.

The chain combines TRBV18 with TRBJ1-1; no definite D call. The CDR3 length is 13 residues. Germline CDR1 KGHSH, CDR2 LQKENI. Trimming took 6 bases from V and 5 from J, leaving 13 bases between them. The CDR3 loop is CASSSSPETEAFF. The CDR3, as DNA: TGTGCCAGCTCTTCCAGCCCTGAGACTGAAGCTTTCTTT.

This clonotype was counted ten times or more. The chain employs TRBV3-1 and TRBJ2-7; 7 nucleotides line up with TRBD2. Germline V gene sequence: CDR1 LGHDT, CDR2 YNNKEL (reference sequence). The CDR3 is 15 amino acids. The V and J ends lost 3 bases and 1 base, in that order; junction bases with no gene match: 6. The CDR3 region is CASSQGLRESYEQYV. The CDR3 bases are TGTGCCAGCAGCCAGGGTCTGCGGGAGTCCTACGAGCAGTACGTC.

This clonotype was seen many times. The DNA for the CDR3 is TGTGCCAGCAGCTCCCCTGGCCAAGGGGAGTCTGGCTACACCTTC. Residues: CASSSPGQGESGYTF. The chain carries TRBV7-6 and TRBJ1-2; tentatively, D is TRBD1 (5 bases). V was clipped by 4 bases and J by 7 bases, with 19 bases between them. CDR1 and CDR2 (germline): SGHVS, FNYEAQ. The CDR3 spans 15 residues. The full variable domain, completed using reference TRBV7-6 and TRBJ1-2, is GAGVSQSPRYKVTKRGQDVALRCDPISGHVSLYWYRQALGQGPEFLTYFNYEAQQDKSGLPNDRFSAERPEGSISTLTIQRTEQRDSAMYRCASSSPGQGESGYTFGSGTRLTVV.

In this sample, this clonotype turned up many times. CDR3 DNA: TGCAGTGCTAGGTCCCTTACCCATGGCTACACCTTC. This sequence encodes CSARSLTHGYTF. J is TRBJ1-2 and V is TRBV20-1; D not certain. The CDR3 contains 12 residues. Trimming left V 3 bases short and J 6 bases short, with 11 bases between. Germline values: CDR1 DFQATT, CDR2 SNEGSKA (reference sequence).

The table lists this clonotype with a few counts. This chain links TRBV2 with TRBJ2-7, with 7 bases matching TRBD1. CDR3 length: 12 residues. Germline loops: CDR1 SNHLY, CDR2 FYNNEI. J lost 6 bases, V lost 7 bases, and 6 bases had no gene match. The CDR3 is CASKKGAGEQYF. The CDR3 DNA is TGTGCCAGCAAGAAGGGGGCGGGCGAGCAGTACTTC.

This clonotype has just a few counts. The rearrangement uses TRBV6-5 and TRBJ2-5; D call uncertain. The V and J ends lost 0 bases and 1 base respectively, with 15 bases between them. The CDR3 extends over 17 amino acids. Looked up from germline, CDR1 is MNHEY and CDR2 is SVGAGI. CDR3 in DNA: TGTGCCAGCAGTTACTCGGTACTTCTCAGAGGCCAAGAGACCCAGTACTTC. This codes for CASSYSVLLRGQETQYF.

This clonotype was detected a few times. The chain has TRBV20-1 and TRBJ2-3; D is ambiguous. Trimming took off 3 bases at V and 2 bases at J, with 12 bases between the two ends. The germline CDR1 and CDR2 sequences are DFQATT and SNEGSKA (reference sequence). This CDR3 is 14 amino acids long. The CDR3 loop reads CSASLVGNTDTQYF. In DNA, the CDR3 is TGCAGTGCTAGTTTGGTGGGAAACACAGATACGCAGTATTTT.

In regard to this clonotype: The germline gene is not matched at one end of the junction; a read error may be the cause. The genes are TRBV20-1 and TRBJ2-2; 9 bases align to TRBD2. This CDR3 contains 16 residues. Germline V gene data show CDR1 as DFQATT and CDR2 as SNEGSKA (reference sequence). CDR3 in amino acids: CCARERTSANTGELFF. Written as DNA, the CDR3 is TGCTGTGCTAGAGAGCGGACTAGCGCTAACACCGGGGAGCTGTTTTTT.

This clonotype was seen ten or more times. The rearrangement joins TRBV15 to TRBJ2-3, with 14 bases matching TRBD2. V shed 2 bases, J shed 5 bases, and the junction held 15 bases outside the gene matches. CDR3 size: 20 residues. CDR1 LNHNV and CDR2 YYDKDF come from the germline V gene (reference sequence). The chain's CDR3 is CATSRSSGTSGRDNRDTQYF. DNA for the CDR3: TGTGCCACCAGCAGATCCTCCGGGACTAGCGGGAGAGATAATAGAGATACGCAGTATTTT.

In this sample, this clonotype turned up many times. The J gene is TRBJ2-5, the V gene TRBV20-1; tentative D call: TRBD1 (5 bases). Germline lookup yields CDR1 DFQATT and CDR2 SNEGSKA (reference sequence). The CDR3 consists of 16 residues. V was cut by 3 bases and J by 8 bases, with 25 bases left in between. The CDR3 here is CSASRVAMTTRVTQYF. The CDR3 DNA is TGCAGTGCTAGCAGGGTAGCTATGACCACAAGAGTTACCCAGTACTTC.

This clonotype was observed a handful of times. The chain links TRBV7-8 to TRBJ2-7, with D perhaps matching TRBD1 (7 bases). V lost 6 bases and J lost 2, with 14 bases in between. The CDR3 runs to 14 residues. CDR1 and CDR2 from the germline V gene are SGHVS and FQNEAQ. The CDR3 bases are TGTGCCAGCAGACACCAGGGGGGAACCTACGAGCAGTACTTC. Translated: CASRHQGGTYEQYF.

This clonotype has at least ten counts. The chain couples TRBV6-1 to TRBJ2-2; no firm D call. V shed 0 bases and J shed 4 bases, with 9 bases lying between them. This CDR3 is 15 amino acids long. Germline V gives CDR1 MNHNS, CDR2 SASEGT. The CDR3 is CASSEAERTTGELFF. DNA of the CDR3: TGTGCCAGCAGTGAAGCGGAGCGTACCACCGGGGAGCTGTTTTTT.

This clonotype was detected a few times. The chain recombines TRBV29-1 with TRBJ1-1; D gene ambiguous. The ends were cut back, 6 bases at V and 4 bases at J, with 6 bases in the middle. Germline-derived CDR1 and CDR2 are SQVTM and ANQGSEA. CDR3 length equals 10 residues. CDR3 sequence: CSVQSTEAFF. The CDR3 nucleotides read TGCAGCGTGCAGTCCACTGAAGCTTTCTTT.

The chain is built from TRBV12-3 or TRBV12-4 and TRBJ1-1; D might be TRBD1 (5 bases). With 2 bases removed from V and 4 bases from J, the gap between germline ends came to 11 bases. The CDR3 is made up of 14 amino acids. The chain's CDR3 is CASSLPGYATEAFF. The CDR3 coding sequence is TGTGCCAGCAGTTTACCAGGGTACGCCACTGAAGCTTTCTTT.

The sample holds a few counts of this clonotype. The CDR3 sequence is CAWSGRLNTDTQYF. In DNA, the CDR3 is TGTGCCTGGAGTGGGAGACTAAACACAGATACGCAGTATTTT. The genes are TRBV30 and TRBJ2-3; possible D gene TRBD2, 5 bases. V was pared by 1 base and J by 2 bases, with 10 bases between. The germline CDR1 and CDR2 sequences are GTSNPN and SVGIG (reference sequence). CDR3 length equals 14 residues.

The sample holds a few counts of this clonotype. The chain couples TRBV5-1 to TRBJ2-3; unclear D gene. This CDR3 has 14 residues. Deletions cut 2 bases from V and 4 bases from J, with 11 bases between. CDR1 and CDR2 from the germline V gene are SGHRS and YFSETQ. CDR3 nucleotides: TGCGCCAGCAGCTTTGAGATCGCGGCAGATACGCAGTATTTT. This translates into CASSFEIAADTQYF. The complete variable domain, with remaining parts taken from reference TRBV5-1 and TRBJ2-3, reads KAGVTQTPRYLIKTRGQQVTLSCSPISGHRSVSWYQQTPGQGLQFLFEYFSETQRNKGNFPGRFSGRQFSNSRSEMNVSTLELGDSALYLCASSFEIAADTQYFGPGTRLTVL.

This sequence joins TRBV6-1 and TRBJ1-1; D is perhaps TRBD1 (5 bases). Germline CDR1 reads MNHNS; CDR2 reads SASEGT. The CDR3 covers 14 residues. V shed 6 bases and J shed 4 bases, with 15 bases lying between them. The CDR3 loop is CASRPQGFGTEAFF. The CDR3 DNA sequence: TGTGCCAGCAGACCCCAGGGATTCGGCACTGAAGCTTTCTTT.

This clonotype occurred many times. The rearrangement joins TRBV20-1 to TRBJ1-5; TRBD1 matches at 8 bases. CDR1 DFQATT and CDR2 SNEGSKA come from the germline V gene (reference sequence). This CDR3 is built from 12 residues. With V trimmed by 6 bases and J by 7 bases, 5 bases remained unmatched. CDR3: CSARDRLQPQHF. In DNA form, the CDR3 reads TGCAGTGCAAGGGACAGGCTGCAGCCCCAGCATTTT.

This clonotype was seen ten or more times. The J gene is TRBJ1-1, the V gene TRBV12-3 or TRBV12-4, with a possible D match to TRBD1 (5 bases). The CDR3 contains 13 residues. V was pared by 3 bases and J by 9 bases, with 14 bases between. CDR3 sequence: CASSFDSQVKAFF. The CDR3 region has the DNA TGTGCCAGCAGTTTCGACAGCCAGGTGAAAGCTTTCTTT.